Listed below are T cell receptor beta chains from one sample, sequenced in a study of technical replicates of blood from a few donors. Libraries were prepared by immunoSEQ multiplex PCR; TCRdb keeps only in-frame clonotypes and omits some of them. The sample lists 60,000 to 90,000 clones; nearly 98% were seen once. Material: T cells isolated from PBMCs. The receptors derive from a human donor in good health. Both conserved end residues are part of each CDR3. The size entry is marked missing in some rows and otherwise reads once, few, many or a size class.

CDR3 length | clone size | V gene | CDR3 protein
15 | NA | TRBV9 | CASSPTTGFQNIQYF
15 | NA | TRBV5-6 | CASSLGLAIYNEQFF
15 | NA | TRBV27 | CASSLGTYLGQPQHF
18 | NA | TRBV4-1 | CASSQERTGTGGRYGYTF
18 | once | TRBV7-2 | CASSPRPMAGVGTGELFF
16 | NA | TRBV4-1 | CASSQGFSGDTGELFF
13 | NA | TRBV10-1 | CASSGGTAYGYTF
19 | NA | TRBV5-1 | CASSPRTSGGRGNTGELFF
16 | NA | TRBV7-2 | CASSLWRGANHNEQFF
13 | NA | TRBV28 | CASSQGNERGYTF
15 | NA | TRBV19 | CASSPRGQVNTEAFF
14 | NA | TRBV18 | CASSRTDSSYGYTF
16 | once | TRBV11-2 | CASSLGWAGQSYEQYF
18 | NA | TRBV5-1 | CASSLAWASGGAQKTQYF
14 | once | TRBV7-7 | CASSRTGNYNEQFF
14 | NA | TRBV11-2 | CASSQGQGWGGYTF
14 | NA | TRBV6-1 | CASSMTGGTDTQYF
15 | NA | TRBV7-9 | CASSLTIPQQETQYF
13 | NA | TRBV5-4 | CASSLVGSYEQYF
15 | NA | TRBV14 | CASRQGPEGNTEAFF
17 | NA | TRBV12-5 | CASGLALTGKDTGELFF
13 | NA | TRBV6-5 | CASGQGAWEKLFF
18 | NA | TRBV4-1 | CASSQDQGAGGPYNEQFF
15 | NA | TRBV19 | CASQEISWRTDTQYF
13 | NA | TRBV7-6 | CASSRDPNYEQYF
15 | NA | TRBV27 | CASRRTGGSSQPQHF
12 | NA | TRBV29-1 | CSGGTVNTEAFF
14 | NA | TRBV6-1 | CASSGPKTTDTQYF
14 | NA | TRBV28 | CASSLFGDRNEQFF
16 | NA | TRBV11-3 | CASSLPVGLRGDTQYF
14 | NA | TRBV14 | CASSQYVFGGELFF
15 | NA | TRBV6-5 | CASSKTSGRWDTQYF
13 | NA | TRBV5-6 | CASSLASYNEQFF
20 | NA | TRBV28 | CASSFVAGVYTGKHQETQYF
12 | NA | TRBV7-9 | CASSPGLNGYTF
12 | NA | TRBV9 | CASSPREETQYF
14 | NA | TRBV5-1 | CASSLGRGTGELFF
14 | NA | TRBV27 | CASSLDRAGNTIYF
12 | once | TRBV11-2 | CASSTSAYTQYF
14 | NA | TRBV5-1 | CASSFGTGGIEQYF
14 | NA | TRBV6-1 | CASSPQGASDTQYF
16 | once | TRBV19 | CASSSRGQGLTDTQYF
17 | NA | TRBV10-3 | CAISTSGGAMTSSEQFF
13 | NA | TRBV28 | CASTGGVNTEAFF
13 | NA | TRBV19 | CASIGLASGELFF
14 | once | TRBV6-5 | CASSYDRPNTEAFF
14 | NA | TRBV9 | CASGQVSSYNEQFF